Each of the 21 T cell receptor beta chains below was sequenced from the same sample in a study of cytomegalovirus exposure and HLA in healthy donors (dated 2017 in TCRdb). Library generation was performed with the immunoSEQ multiplex PCR assay. For the multiplex PCR, a mixture combining 60 forward primers for TCR Vbeta segments and 13 reverse primers for TCR Jbeta segments was used. TCRdb retrieved this table from immuneACCESS and kept in-frame rearrangements only. Not all clones are present; in checked studies, unresolved V genes account for under half, and no reason is known for the remainder. The sample table contains 200,000 or so clones; only one count was recorded for more than 85% of them. The leading ten clones occupy around 0.21% of the sample. Sample: PBMCs. The receptors were sampled from a girl in the first two years of life in good health and CMV-seronegative.

The table lists this clone with a count of one. The chain combines TRBV6-5 with TRBJ2-3; D might be TRBD2 (5 bases). CDR1 is MNHEY and CDR2 is SVGAGI in the germline V gene. This CDR3 has 13 amino acids. V lost 9 bases, J lost 3 bases, and 13 bases lay in between. The CDR3 coding sequence is TGTGCCAGTAATAGAGGGCGGACAGATACGCAGTATTTT. Encoded protein: CASNRGRTDTQYF.

The rearrangement uses TRBV27 and TRBJ2-7; D is perhaps TRBD1 (6 bases). CDR1 MNHEY and CDR2 SMNVEV come from the germline V gene (reference sequence). V lost 5 bases, J lost 6 bases, and 23 bases lay in between. The CDR3 contains 16 residues. The CDR3 nucleotides are TGTGCCAGCAGTATGCGGTCCGGGACACGGACCTCCGAGCAGTACTTC. This encodes CASSMRSGTRTSEQYF.

The J gene is TRBJ1-2, the V gene TRBV21-1; the tabulated D call, TRBD1, remains unverified against the DNA. TRBV21-1 is annotated as a pseudogene. This CDR3 has 16 amino acids. The CDR3 sequence is CASSKVSGPKQGGYTF. CDR3 nucleotides: TGTGCCAGCAGCAAAGTATCGGGCCCTAAACAGGGAGGCTACACCTTC.

The V and J genes are TRBV9 and TRBJ2-5; 10 positions match TRBD2. With 7 bases clipped from V and 2 bases from J, the junction kept 8 bases outside the gene matches. This CDR3 has 15 residues. In germline, CDR1 is SGDLS, CDR2 YYNGEE. DNA for the CDR3: TGTGCCAGCGCCCCTAGCGGGGGCCTTCAAGAGACCCAGTACTTC. Translation gives CASAPSGGLQETQYF.

The gene calls are TRBV7-9 and TRBJ2-7, with 7 bases identical to TRBD1. Germline lookup yields CDR1 SEHNR and CDR2 FQNEAQ (reference sequence). The CDR3 is 16 amino acids. Unmatched junction bases numbered 8, after V lost 0 bases and J lost 3 bases. As DNA, the CDR3 is TGTGCCAGCAGCTTAGCCTCAACAGGGGTTAACTACGAGCAGTACTTC. Translated, it gives CASSLASTGVNYEQYF.

This clone was recorded a few times. J is TRBJ2-7 and V is TRBV5-1, with 10 bases lining up with TRBD2. The CDR3 is 15 amino acids. Trimming took 1 base from V and 0 from J; bases not matched to a gene: 1. Germline CDR1 reads SGHRS; CDR2 reads YFSETQ. The CDR3 nucleotides are TGCGCCAGCAGCTTGAAGCGGGGGGGCTCCTACGAGCAGTACTTC. It translates to CASSLKRGGSYEQYF. The variable domain in full, with the rest retrieved from reference TRBV5-1 and TRBJ2-7, is KAGVTQTPRYLIKTRGQQVTLSCSPISGHRSVSWYQQTPGQGLQFLFEYFSETQRNKGNFPGRFSGRQFSNSRSEMNVSTLELGDSALYLCASSLKRGGSYEQYFGPGTRLTVT.

The chain joins TRBV18 to TRBJ2-7, with 8 bases matching TRBD2. Germline loops: CDR1 KGHSH, CDR2 LQKENI. With V trimmed by 4 bases and J by 3 bases, 5 bases remained unmatched. The length of the CDR3 is 14 residues. CDR3 DNA sequence: TGTGCCAGCTCACTTCAGCGGGGGTACTACGAGCAGTACTTC. Translated: CASSLQRGYYEQYF.

The gene calls are TRBV30 and TRBJ1-3; 10 bases agree with TRBD1. This CDR3 comprises 20 residues. V trimming: 5 bases; J trimming: 0 bases; junction bases outside the gene matches: 19. Germline CDR1 GTSNPN, CDR2 SVGIG (reference sequence). The CDR3 sequence: CAWEILYGGQGKHSGNTIYF. In DNA, the CDR3 is TGTGCCTGGGAAATCCTGTACGGGGGACAGGGGAAACACTCTGGAAACACCATATATTTT.

The CDR3 reads CASSVGGGNEQFF. The DNA of the CDR3 is TGTGCCAGCAGCGTCGGCGGGGGGAATGAGCAGTTCTTC. The gene calls are TRBV9 and TRBJ2-1; 8 nucleotides agree with TRBD2. Trimming removed 2 bases from V and 7 bases from J; junction bases left unmatched: 2. Germline V gene sequence: CDR1 SGDLS, CDR2 YYNGEE. CDR3 length equals 13 residues.

This clone was counted once. The chain uses TRBV18 and TRBJ1-3; D call uncertain. The germline gives CDR1 KGHSH, CDR2 LQKENI. The CDR3 is made up of 15 amino acids. Trimming took 3 bases from V and 0 from J, leaving 9 bases between them. Here the CDR3 reads CASSPASGSGNTIYF. In DNA form, the CDR3 reads TGTGCCAGCTCACCGGCAAGTGGCTCTGGAAACACCATATATTTT.

This clone was found a few times. The V gene is TRBV9, the J gene TRBJ2-2, with 11 bases lining up with TRBD2. The trim removed 2 bases at V and 8 bases at J, leaving 5 bases unmatched. The CDR3 runs 15 residues. Germline loops: CDR1 SGDLS, CDR2 YYNGEE. The CDR3 bases are TGTGCCAGCAGCGTTAGCGGGGGGGCCGTGGGGGAGCTGTTTTTT. Translation gives CASSVSGGAVGELFF.

The chain links TRBV2 to TRBJ2-7; no clear D gene. V was shortened by 1 base and J by 5 bases, with 9 bases between the two germline ends. The germline V gene has CDR1 SNHLY and CDR2 FYNNEI. CDR3 length equals 13 residues. CDR3 DNA: TGTGCCAGCAGTGAAGGGCGCAGCGACGAGCAGTACTTC. Protein product: CASSEGRSDEQYF.

This rearrangement joins TRBV18 to TRBJ1-2, with D possibly TRBD1 on 5 matching bases. The CDR3 length is 12 residues. Trimming removed 6 bases from V and 4 bases from J, with 9 bases in between. Germline CDR1 and CDR2: KGHSH and LQKENI. The CDR3 nucleotides read TGTGCCAGCTCTACAGGAGCCTATGGCTACACCTTC. Protein product: CASSTGAYGYTF.

The chain joins TRBV6-9 to TRBJ2-7, with 11 bases that match TRBD2. Germline V gene data show CDR1 as MNHGY and CDR2 as SVAAGI. Losses at the gene ends were 8 bases for V and 7 bases for J; bases not matched to a gene: 4. This CDR3 comprises 12 residues. CDR3 DNA: TGTGCCAGCGGTCTAGCGGGAGGAGAGCAGTACTTC. This encodes CASGLAGGEQYF.

This chain's CDR3 is CASSVGSNYGYTF. The CDR3 coding sequence is TGTGCCAGCAGCGTAGGCAGTAACTATGGCTACACCTTC. The J gene is TRBJ1-2, the V gene TRBV9; no clear D gene. Germline CDR1 reads SGDLS; CDR2 reads YYNGEE. The ends were cut back, 0 bases at V and 1 base at J, with 4 bases in the middle. The CDR3 loop spans 13 amino acids. Using reference TRBV9 and TRBJ1-2 for the parts outside the CDR3, the full variable domain is DSGVTQTPKHLITATGQRVTLRCSPRSGDLSVYWYQQSLDQGLQFLIQYYNGEERAKGNILERFSAQQFPDLHSELNLSSLELGDSALYFCASSVGSNYGYTFGSGTRLTVV.

The chain recombines TRBV13 with TRBJ2-1, with D possibly TRBD2 on 6 matching bases. V lost 0 bases to trimming and J lost 3 bases, with 15 bases between them. This CDR3 contains 17 residues. From germline, CDR1 is PRHDT and CDR2 FYEKMQ (reference sequence). CDR3 coding DNA: TGTGCCAGCAGCTTAGGGGCGGGAATCCATAACTACAATGAGCAGTTCTTC. This encodes CASSLGAGIHNYNEQFF.

V is TRBV2 and J is TRBJ1-6, with D possibly TRBD1 on 6 matching bases. The CDR3 length is 14 residues. The germline gives CDR1 SNHLY, CDR2 FYNNEI. The V and J ends lost 7 bases and 11 bases respectively, with 18 bases between them. The CDR3 loop is CASTVDSPLAPLHF. The CDR3 region has the DNA TGTGCCAGCACGGTGGACAGCCCCTTGGCACCCCTCCACTTT.

J is TRBJ1-2 and V is TRBV18; 9 positions agree with TRBD1. This CDR3 spans 16 amino acids. The germline V gene has CDR1 KGHSH and CDR2 LQKENI. V lost 4 bases and J lost 0; bases outside the gene matches: 6. The CDR3 DNA follows: TGTGCCAGCTCACAGGACAGGGGCCTTACTAACTATGGCTACACCTTC. It translates to CASSQDRGLTNYGYTF.

This chain connects TRBV12-5 to TRBJ1-6; D uncertain. This CDR3 has 13 residues. From germline, CDR1 is LGHNT and CDR2 FRNRAP. Trimming pared 7 bases from V and 9 bases from J, leaving 13 bases between. DNA of the CDR3: TGTGCTAGTGCCCCGCGGGGTCTTTCACCCCTCCACTTT. Its protein product is CASAPRGLSPLHF.

The rearrangement links TRBV9 to TRBJ2-3; 8 bases agree with TRBD2. This CDR3 region has 15 residues. Losses at the gene ends were 3 bases for V and 6 bases for J; bases not matched to a gene: 9. Germline CDR1 SGDLS, CDR2 YYNGEE. The chain's CDR3 is CASSGTSKTVDTQYF. The CDR3 DNA is TGTGCCAGCAGCGGGACTAGCAAAACGGTGGATACGCAGTATTTT.

V and J are TRBV19 and TRBJ1-5; D not certain. The CDR3 consists of 14 residues. V lost 4 bases and J 4 bases, leaving 11 bases between the germline ends. Germline assignment: CDR1 LNHDA and CDR2 SQIVND (reference sequence). This CDR3 reads CASSKRWSNQPQHF. CDR3 bases: TGTGCCAGTAGTAAGCGATGGAGTAATCAGCCCCAGCATTTT. Drawing the rest from reference TRBV19 and TRBJ1-5, the complete variable domain is DGGITQSPKYLFRKEGQNVTLSCEQNLNHDAMYWYRQDPGQGLRLIYYSQIVNDFQKGDIAEGYSVSREKKESFPLTVTSAQKNPTAFYLCASSKRWSNQPQHFGDGTRLSIL.